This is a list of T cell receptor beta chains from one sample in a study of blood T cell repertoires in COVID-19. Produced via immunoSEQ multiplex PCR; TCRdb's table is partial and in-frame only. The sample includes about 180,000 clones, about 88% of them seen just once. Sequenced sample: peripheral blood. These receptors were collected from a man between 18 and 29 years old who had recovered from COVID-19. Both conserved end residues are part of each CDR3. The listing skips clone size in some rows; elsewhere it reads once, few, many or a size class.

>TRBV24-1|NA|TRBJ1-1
CATSDPGQSEAFF
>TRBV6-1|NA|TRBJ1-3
CASSEYGGGNTIYF
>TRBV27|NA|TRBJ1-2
CASSSGGHGYTF
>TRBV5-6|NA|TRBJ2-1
CASSYGTSGYNEQFF
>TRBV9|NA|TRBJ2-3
CASSLTRKPSTDTQYF
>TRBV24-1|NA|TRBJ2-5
CATGTSGTNQETQYF
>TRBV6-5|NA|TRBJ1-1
CASVMTGGSEAFF
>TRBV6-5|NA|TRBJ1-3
CASSYGSSSGNTIYF
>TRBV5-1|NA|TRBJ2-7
CASSLELSREQYF
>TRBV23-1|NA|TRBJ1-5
CASSRTGSCLFGNQPQHF
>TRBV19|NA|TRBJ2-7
CATWGGVEQYF
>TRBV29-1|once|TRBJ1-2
CSVLLGRGSYRDGYTF
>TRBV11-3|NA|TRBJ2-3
CASSLSAGVGDTQYF
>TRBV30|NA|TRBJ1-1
CASRQGKAFF
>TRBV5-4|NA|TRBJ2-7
CASSSGDPPYEQYF
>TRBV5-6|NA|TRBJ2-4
CASRETGGLAKNIQYF
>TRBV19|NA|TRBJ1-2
CASSHPGTELNYGYTF
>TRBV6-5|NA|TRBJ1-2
CATRGRVIDGYTF
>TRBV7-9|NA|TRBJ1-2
CASSLEQGAYGYTF
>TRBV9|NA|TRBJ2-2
CASSLTSGSTPGELFF
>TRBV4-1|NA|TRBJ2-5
CASSQPWAGQETQYF
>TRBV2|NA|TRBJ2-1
CASSDSGRFYNEQFF
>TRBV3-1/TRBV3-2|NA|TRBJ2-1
CASSPFRGTSGNYNEQFF
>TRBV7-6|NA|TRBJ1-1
CASSLVWEGGDTEAFF
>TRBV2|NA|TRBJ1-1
CASSEQFRTLMNTEAFF
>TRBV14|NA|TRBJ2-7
CASSPLAGTYEQYF
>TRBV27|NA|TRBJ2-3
CASSTRQSDTQYF
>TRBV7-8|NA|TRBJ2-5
CASSLEQQETQYF
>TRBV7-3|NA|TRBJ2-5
CASSLRGLPQETQYF
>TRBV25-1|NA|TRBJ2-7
CASSLTGYEQYF
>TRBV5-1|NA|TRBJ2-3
CASSSGLVGGTDTQYF
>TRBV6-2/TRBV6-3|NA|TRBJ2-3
CASSYSGITDTQYF
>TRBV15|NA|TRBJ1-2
CATSIDRSYGYTF
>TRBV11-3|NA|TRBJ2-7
CASSFGQGYEQYF
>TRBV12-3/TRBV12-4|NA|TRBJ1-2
CASKRRQGYGYTF
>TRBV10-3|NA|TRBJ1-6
CAISERGWALHF
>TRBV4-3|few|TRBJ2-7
CASSQEDRGYEQYF